Shown below are 20 T cell receptor beta chains from a single sample sequenced in a study of PD-1 blockade in classical Hodgkin lymphoma (dated by TCRdb to about 2020). The library came from the immunoSEQ multiplex PCR assay. TCRdb mirrors the immuneACCESS table, restricted to in-frame sequences. Some clones are absent from its copies; in checked studies, under half trace to an unresolved V gene, and the reason for the others is unknown. The sample table shows roughly 86,000 clones, and nearly 85% are seen once. Of the sample, more than 15% falls within the top ten clones. The sample's time point label, in plain terms: cycle 4 day 1 (C4D1), after 6 weeks of nivolumab. Relapse after autologous stem cell transplantation had occurred in all trial patients, and cohorts A, B and C were distinguished by prior brentuximab vedotin exposure. The specimen was peripheral blood mononuclear cells (PBMCs), collected before the fourth cycle of nivolumab. These receptors were obtained from a human donor with classical Hodgkin lymphoma.

This clone was seen more than once but under ten times. The chain links TRBV19 to TRBJ2-7; 7 positions agree with TRBD1. Germline V gene data show CDR1 as LNHDA and CDR2 as SQIVND (reference sequence). The CDR3 extends over 14 amino acids. With 9 bases clipped from V and 2 bases from J, the junction kept 10 bases outside the gene matches. The CDR3 loop is CASQGQRGPYEQYF. As DNA, the CDR3 is TGTGCCAGCCAGGGACAGAGGGGACCCTACGAGCAGTACTTC.

V usage is TRBV11-2 and J usage is TRBJ2-5; the D gene is possibly TRBD2 (7 bases). Germline V gene sequence: CDR1 SGHAT, CDR2 FQNNGV. Trimming shortened V by 1 base and J by 5 bases, and 17 bases separated the two germline ends. CDR3 length: 16 residues. CDR3 residues: CASSLVGGLGAETQYF. As DNA, the CDR3 is TGTGCCAGCAGCTTAGTGGGGGGGCTTGGCGCGGAGACCCAGTACTTC. The complete variable domain, with remaining parts taken from reference TRBV11-2 and TRBJ2-5, reads EAGVAQSPRYKIIEKRQSVAFWCNPISGHATLYWYQQILGQGPKLLIQFQNNGVVDDSQLPKDRFSAERLKGVDSTLKIQPAKLEDSAVYLCASSLVGGLGAETQYFGPGTRLLVL.

This clone has only one observation. The chain joins TRBV23-1 to TRBJ1-1; maybe TRBD1 (5 bases). TRBV23-1 is designated an ORF whose function remains uncertain. With 0 bases removed from V and 6 bases from J, the gap between germline ends came to 11 bases. This CDR3 has 14 residues. The CDR3 protein is CASSQSGLGPEAFF. CDR3 nucleotide sequence: TGCGCCAGCAGTCAATCTGGTCTGGGACCTGAAGCTTTCTTT.

V is TRBV5-1 and J is TRBJ2-3, with a possible D match to TRBD1 (6 bases). V was cut by 0 bases and J by 4 bases, with 21 bases left in between. The CDR3 covers 18 residues. Germline loops: CDR1 SGHRS, CDR2 YFSETQ. CDR3 nucleotide sequence: TGCGCCAGCAGCTTGGCCGGCGTACAGGGTGCCTACGCAGATACGCAGTATTTT. Translation gives CASSLAGVQGAYADTQYF.

This clone was counted once. The chain uses TRBV10-3 and TRBJ2-7; 9 nucleotides line up with TRBD2. The CDR3 loop spans 14 amino acids. CDR1 ENHRY and CDR2 SYGVKD come from the germline V gene. Germline trimming cut 5 bases from V and 2 bases from J; bases unmatched to any gene: 4. CDR3 nucleotides: TGTGCCATCAGTTCTTTAGCGGGAGCCTACGAGCAGTACTTC. This sequence encodes CAISSLAGAYEQYF.

The chain links TRBV7-7 to TRBJ1-1; D gene unclear. Germline V lookup: CDR1 SSHAT, CDR2 FNYEAQ (reference sequence). The CDR3 consists of 16 residues. V lost 3 bases to trimming and J lost 1 base, with 15 bases between them. This CDR3 reads CASSFREGDWNTEAFF. In DNA, the CDR3 is TGTGCCAGCAGCTTTAGAGAGGGTGATTGGAACACTGAAGCTTTCTTT.

V gene TRBV15 combines with J gene TRBJ1-1, with a weak D call TRBD1 (5 bases). This CDR3 comprises 14 residues. CDR1 is LNHNV, CDR2 YYDKDF, per germline (reference sequence). Trimming removed 5 bases at V and 4 bases at J, with 14 bases between. The CDR3 loop reads CATSRGPGSTEAFF. The CDR3 bases are TGTGCCACCAGCCGAGGCCCAGGGAGCACTGAAGCTTTCTTT.

This sequence joins TRBV5-1 and TRBJ1-1; D is undetermined. The CDR3 extends over 15 amino acids. V lost 0 bases and J lost 2, with 11 bases in between. Germline CDR1 SGHRS, CDR2 YFSETQ. The CDR3 DNA follows: TGCGCCAGCAGCTTGGAGGTGGGATACAACACTGAAGCTTTCTTT. It yields the protein CASSLEVGYNTEAFF.

The V and J genes are TRBV5-6 and TRBJ2-1, with TRBD2 matching 7 bases. CDR1 is SGHDT, CDR2 YYEEEE, per germline. The CDR3 is made up of 15 amino acids. J gave up 9 bases and V 3 bases, and 12 bases lay outside the gene matches. DNA of the CDR3: TGTGCCAGCAGCTACCCAGCGGGGACCCTTCTTGAGCAGTTCTTC. Amino acid sequence: CASSYPAGTLLEQFF.

This clone showed up just a few times. The V and J genes are TRBV19 and TRBJ2-7; the match to TRBD1 covers 10 bases. V shed 6 bases and J 3 bases; nucleotides not matched to a gene: 8. The germline V gene encodes CDR1 LNHDA and CDR2 SQIVND (reference sequence). This CDR3 is 15 amino acids long. The chain's CDR3 is CASSRGTGESYEQYF. DNA of the CDR3: TGTGCCAGTAGCCGGGGGACAGGGGAAAGCTACGAGCAGTACTTC.

In its sample, this clone was seen a few times. The chain has TRBV7-6 and TRBJ2-1; 8 bases agree with TRBD2. CDR1 is SGHVS, CDR2 FNYEAQ, per germline. J lost 4 bases, V lost 6 bases, and 2 bases had no gene match. This CDR3 spans 13 amino acids. CDR3 nucleotide sequence: TGTGCCAGCAGGGCTAGCGGGTACAATGAGCAGTTCTTC. It codes for CASRASGYNEQFF.

V is TRBV6-6 and J is TRBJ2-5; the match to TRBD1 covers 9 bases. This CDR3 is built from 14 residues. Trimming at V came to 5 bases and at J to 7 bases, leaving 8 bases not matched to a gene. Germline V gives CDR1 MNHNY, CDR2 SVGAGI (reference sequence). Here the CDR3 DNA reads TGTGCCAGCAGTCTTACCCCGGGACAGGGGACCCAGTACTTC. Its translation: CASSLTPGQGTQYF.

The rearrangement uses TRBV14 and TRBJ2-7; a possible D gene is TRBD2 (7 bases). The CDR3 totals 12 residues. V was shortened by 1 base and J by 13 bases, with 14 bases between the two germline ends. Germline V gives CDR1 SGHDN, CDR2 FVKESK. The chain's CDR3 is CASSQVGGGLYF. In nucleotides, the CDR3 is TGTGCCAGCAGCCAAGTTGGGGGGGGCCTCTACTTC. Variable domain in full (rest from reference TRBV14 and TRBJ2-7): EAGVTQFPSHSVIEKGQTVTLRCDPISGHDNLYWYRRVMGKEIKFLLHFVKESKQDESGMPNNRFLAERTGGTYSTLKVQPAELEDSGVYFCASSQVGGGLYFGPGTRLTVT.

This clone was detected only once. J is TRBJ1-5 and V is TRBV5-6, with D possibly matching TRBD1 (6 bases). CDR3 length equals 16 residues. Deletions cut 2 bases from V and 2 bases from J, with 14 bases between. CDR1 is SGHDT and CDR2 is YYEEEE in the germline V gene. The CDR3 protein is CASSFSGGAGNQPQHF. CDR3 nucleotides: TGTGCCAGCAGCTTCTCGGGGGGGGCTGGCAATCAGCCCCAGCATTTT.

V gene TRBV7-9 combines with J gene TRBJ2-7, with D uncertain. The germline V and J ends were trimmed by 6 bases and 1 base, with 13 bases remaining between them. This CDR3 has 14 amino acids. Germline CDR1 SEHNR, CDR2 FQNEAQ (reference sequence). The CDR3: CASRFTELSYEQYF. As DNA, the CDR3 is TGTGCCAGCAGGTTTACAGAACTTTCCTACGAGCAGTACTTC.

The V call is TRBV5-4, the J call TRBJ2-7; D possibly corresponds to TRBD2 (6 bases). Trimming took off 0 bases at V and 1 base at J, with 11 bases between the two ends. CDR3 length equals 15 residues. Germline V CDR1 and CDR2: SGHNT, YYREEE (reference sequence). The CDR3 protein is CASSLAGGDSYEQYF. CDR3 sequence (DNA): TGTGCCAGCAGCTTGGCCGGCGGGGATTCCTACGAGCAGTACTTC.

The chain joins TRBV10-3 to TRBJ2-7, with 10 bases identical to TRBD1. Germline CDR1 ENHRY, CDR2 SYGVKD. There are 13 residues in the CDR3. The V gene end was trimmed by 5 bases and the J gene end by 7 bases; junction bases not matched to a gene: 5. CDR3 sequence (DNA): TGTGCCATCAGTCGACAGGGGGCGGGGGAGCAGTACTTC. This gives the protein CAISRQGAGEQYF.

V usage is TRBV5-6 and J usage is TRBJ2-2; 8 bases are shared with TRBD1. The CDR3 spans 18 residues. V gave up 5 bases and J gave up 1 base; unmatched junction bases: 13. CDR1 is SGHDT and CDR2 is YYEEEE in the germline V gene. This chain's CDR3 is CASSFGLIGTGNTGELFF. CDR3 sequence (DNA): TGTGCCAGCAGTTTCGGGTTGATTGGGACAGGGAACACCGGGGAGCTGTTTTTT.

The V and J genes are TRBV7-8 and TRBJ1-4, with a weak D call TRBD1 (5 bases). Germline V CDR1 and CDR2: SGHVS, FQNEAQ. The CDR3 extends over 20 amino acids. The V gene lost 0 bases and the J gene lost 0 bases, with 20 bases spanning the gap. In DNA, the CDR3 is TGTGCCAGCAGCTTAGCGCGCCTCACAGGAGTCACTTCAACTAATGAAAAACTGTTTTTT. The encoded protein is CASSLARLTGVTSTNEKLFF.

The chain has TRBV5-1 and TRBJ2-2, with 9 bases aligning to TRBD2. Looked up from germline, CDR1 is SGHRS and CDR2 is YFSETQ. V gave up 0 bases and J gave up 5 bases; unmatched junction bases: 5. The CDR3 spans 16 residues. DNA for the CDR3: TGCGCCAGCAGCTTGGTTCCGCGGGAGGGTACCGGGGAGCTGTTTTTT. Translating gives CASSLVPREGTGELFF.